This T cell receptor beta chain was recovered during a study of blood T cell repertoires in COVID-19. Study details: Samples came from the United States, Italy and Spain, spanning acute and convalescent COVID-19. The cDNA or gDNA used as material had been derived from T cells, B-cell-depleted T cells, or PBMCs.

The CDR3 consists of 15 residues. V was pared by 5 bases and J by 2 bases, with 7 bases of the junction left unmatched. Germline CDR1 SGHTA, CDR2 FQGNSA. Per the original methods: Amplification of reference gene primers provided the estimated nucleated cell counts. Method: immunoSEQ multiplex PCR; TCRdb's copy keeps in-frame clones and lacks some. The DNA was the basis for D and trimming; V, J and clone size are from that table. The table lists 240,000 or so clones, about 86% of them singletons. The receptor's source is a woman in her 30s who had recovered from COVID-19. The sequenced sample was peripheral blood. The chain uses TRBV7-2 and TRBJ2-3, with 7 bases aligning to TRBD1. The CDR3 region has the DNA TGTGCCAGCAGCACCTGGACAGGTGCCACAGATACGCAGTATTTT. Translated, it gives CASSTWTGATDTQYF.